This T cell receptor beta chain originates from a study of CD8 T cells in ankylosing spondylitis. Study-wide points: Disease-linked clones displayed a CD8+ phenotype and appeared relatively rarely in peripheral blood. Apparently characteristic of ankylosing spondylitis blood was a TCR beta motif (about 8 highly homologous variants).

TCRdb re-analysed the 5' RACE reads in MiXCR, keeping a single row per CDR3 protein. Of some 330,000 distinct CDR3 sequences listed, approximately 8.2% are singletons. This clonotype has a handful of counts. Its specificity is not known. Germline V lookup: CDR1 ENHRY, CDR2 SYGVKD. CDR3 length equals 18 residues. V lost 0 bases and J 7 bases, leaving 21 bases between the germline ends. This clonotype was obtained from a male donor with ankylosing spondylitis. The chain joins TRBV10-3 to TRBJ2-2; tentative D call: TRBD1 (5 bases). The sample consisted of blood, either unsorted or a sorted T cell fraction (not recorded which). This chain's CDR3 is CAISESRPDGALGGELFF. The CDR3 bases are TGTGCCATCAGTGAGTCGAGGCCAGATGGGGCCCTAGGCGGGGAGCTGTTTTTT.